What follows describes a single TCR beta chain. Antigen unknown. TCRdb re-derived calls from the reads in MiXCR, one entry per CDR3 protein. This table has approximately 42,000 distinct CDR3 sequences, about 12% appearing once. This specimen belongs to a study of type 1 regulatory T cells. Study as a whole: An in vitro protocol generated T-allo10, a Tr1-enriched, alloantigen-specific CD4 T cell product.

This CDR3 comprises 15 residues. Germline V gene sequence: CDR1 SGHNT, CDR2 YYREEE (reference sequence). V was cut by 0 bases and J by 6 bases, with 16 bases left in between. Study findings and constraints: Compared with non-type 1 regulatory T cells, type 1 regulatory T cells showed a more restricted TCR repertoire.

V is TRBV5-4 and J is TRBJ2-7; the D gene is possibly TRBD1 (6 bases). Sequenced material: cultured non-Tr1 T cells, either the whole culture or a sorted T cell fraction (not recorded which). The sequence was collected from a human donor in good health. CDR3 coding DNA: TGTGCCAGCAGCTTGGCCGGGATCCCAGGGGTCGAGCAGTACTTC. Protein: CASSLAGIPGVEQYF.